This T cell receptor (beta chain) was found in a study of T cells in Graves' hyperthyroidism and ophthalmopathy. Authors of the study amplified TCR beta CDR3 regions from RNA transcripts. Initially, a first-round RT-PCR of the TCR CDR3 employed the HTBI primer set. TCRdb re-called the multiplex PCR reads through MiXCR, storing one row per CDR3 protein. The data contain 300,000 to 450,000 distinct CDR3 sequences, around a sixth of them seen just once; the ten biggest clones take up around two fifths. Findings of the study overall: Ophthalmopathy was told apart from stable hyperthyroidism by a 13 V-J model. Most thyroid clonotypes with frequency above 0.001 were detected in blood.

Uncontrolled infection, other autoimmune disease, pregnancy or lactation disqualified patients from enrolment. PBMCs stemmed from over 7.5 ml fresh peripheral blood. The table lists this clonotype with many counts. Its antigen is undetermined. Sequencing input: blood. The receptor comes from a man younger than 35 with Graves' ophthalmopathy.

CDR3 coding DNA: TGTGCCAGCAGCCAAGATTGGGGGGAGACCCAAGAGACCCAGTACTTC. Its protein product is CASSQDWGETQETQYF. The rearrangement links TRBV3-1 to TRBJ2-5; TRBD2 might be the D (6 bases). The length of the CDR3 is 16 residues. Per germline, CDR1 LGHDT and CDR2 YNNKEL (reference sequence). The V and J ends lost 0 bases and 1 base respectively, with 12 bases between them.